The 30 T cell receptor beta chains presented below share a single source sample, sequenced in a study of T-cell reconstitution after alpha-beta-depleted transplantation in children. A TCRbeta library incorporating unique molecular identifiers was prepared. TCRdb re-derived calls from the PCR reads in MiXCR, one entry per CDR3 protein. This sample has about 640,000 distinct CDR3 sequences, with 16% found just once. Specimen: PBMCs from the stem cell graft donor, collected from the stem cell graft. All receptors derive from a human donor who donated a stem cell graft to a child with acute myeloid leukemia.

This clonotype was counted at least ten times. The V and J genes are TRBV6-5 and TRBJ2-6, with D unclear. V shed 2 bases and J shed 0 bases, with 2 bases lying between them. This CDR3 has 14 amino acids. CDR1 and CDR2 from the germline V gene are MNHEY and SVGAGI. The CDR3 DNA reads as TGTGCCAGCAGTTACCTCTCTGGGGCCAACGTCCTGACTTTC. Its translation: CASSYLSGANVLTF.

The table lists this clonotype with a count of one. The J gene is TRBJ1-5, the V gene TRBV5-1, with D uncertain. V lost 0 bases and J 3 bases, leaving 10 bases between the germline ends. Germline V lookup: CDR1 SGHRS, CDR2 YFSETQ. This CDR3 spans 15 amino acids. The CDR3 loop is CASSLGAEDNQPQHF. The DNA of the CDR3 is TGCGCCAGCAGCTTGGGGGCAGAAGACAATCAGCCCCAGCATTTT. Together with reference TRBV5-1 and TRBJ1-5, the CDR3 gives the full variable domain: KAGVTQTPRYLIKTRGQQVTLSCSPISGHRSVSWYQQTPGQGLQFLFEYFSETQRNKGNFPGRFSGRQFSNSRSEMNVSTLELGDSALYLCASSLGAEDNQPQHFGDGTRLSIL.

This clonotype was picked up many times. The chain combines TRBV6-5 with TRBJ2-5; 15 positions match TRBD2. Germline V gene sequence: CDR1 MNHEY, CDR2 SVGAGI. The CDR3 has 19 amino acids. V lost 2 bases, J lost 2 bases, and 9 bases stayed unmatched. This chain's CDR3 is CASSYRQGLAGGPQETQYF. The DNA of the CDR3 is TGTGCCAGCAGTTACAGACAGGGACTAGCGGGGGGCCCTCAAGAGACCCAGTACTTC.

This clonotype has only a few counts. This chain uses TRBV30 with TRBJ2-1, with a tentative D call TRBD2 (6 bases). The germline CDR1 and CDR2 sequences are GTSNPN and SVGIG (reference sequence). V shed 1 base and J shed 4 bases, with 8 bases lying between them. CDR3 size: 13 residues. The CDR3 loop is CAWSGGVYNEQFF. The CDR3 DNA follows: TGTGCCTGGAGTGGCGGGGTTTACAATGAGCAGTTCTTC.

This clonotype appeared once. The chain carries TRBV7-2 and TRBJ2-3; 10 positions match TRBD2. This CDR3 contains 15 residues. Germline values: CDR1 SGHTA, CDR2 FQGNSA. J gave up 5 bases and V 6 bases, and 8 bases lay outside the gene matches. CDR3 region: CASSTTSGVRDTQYF. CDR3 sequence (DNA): TGTGCCAGCAGTACTACTAGCGGGGTTCGAGATACGCAGTATTTT.

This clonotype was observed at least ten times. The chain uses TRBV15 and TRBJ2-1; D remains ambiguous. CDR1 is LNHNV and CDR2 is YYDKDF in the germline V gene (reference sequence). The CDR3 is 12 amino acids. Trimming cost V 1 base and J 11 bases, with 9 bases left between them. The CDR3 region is CATSRGEQKQFF. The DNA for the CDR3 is TGTGCCACCAGCAGAGGGGAACAAAAGCAGTTCTTC.

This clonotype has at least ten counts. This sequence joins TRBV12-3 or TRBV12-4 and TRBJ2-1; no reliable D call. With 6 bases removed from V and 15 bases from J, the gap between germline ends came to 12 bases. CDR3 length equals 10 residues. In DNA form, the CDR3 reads TGTGCCAGCAGCAAAACCGTGAGGTTCTTC. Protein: CASSKTVRFF.

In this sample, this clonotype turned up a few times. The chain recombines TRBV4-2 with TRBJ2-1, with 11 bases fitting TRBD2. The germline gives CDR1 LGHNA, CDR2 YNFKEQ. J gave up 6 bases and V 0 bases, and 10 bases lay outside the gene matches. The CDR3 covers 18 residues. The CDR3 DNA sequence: TGTGCCAGCAGCCAAGATCCCCCTAGCGGGGGGCCGTTCAATGAGCAGTTCTTC. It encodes CASSQDPPSGGPFNEQFF.

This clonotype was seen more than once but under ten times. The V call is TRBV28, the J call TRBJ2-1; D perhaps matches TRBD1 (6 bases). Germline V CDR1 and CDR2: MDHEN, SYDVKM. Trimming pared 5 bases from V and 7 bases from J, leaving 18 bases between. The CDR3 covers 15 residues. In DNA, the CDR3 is TGTGCCAGCAGTCTGACAGGCACCTACCTTAATGAGCAGTTCTTC. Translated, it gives CASSLTGTYLNEQFF.

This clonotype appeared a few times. The CDR3 region has the DNA TGCAGCGTTGTGGGGGATTTCGGAGGTCCCTATGGCTACACCTTC. Translation gives CSVVGDFGGPYGYTF. The chain is built from TRBV29-1 and TRBJ1-2; D perhaps matches TRBD1 (5 bases). The germline CDR1 and CDR2 sequences are SQVTM and ANQGSEA. The CDR3 spans 15 residues. The ends were cut back, 4 bases at V and 4 bases at J, with 19 bases in the middle.

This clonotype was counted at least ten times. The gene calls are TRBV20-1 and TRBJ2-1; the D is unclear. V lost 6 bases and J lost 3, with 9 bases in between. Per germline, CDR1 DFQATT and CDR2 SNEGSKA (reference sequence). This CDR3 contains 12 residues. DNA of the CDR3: TGCAGTGCCTCGACTGGCTACAATGAGCAGTTCTTC. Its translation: CSASTGYNEQFF.

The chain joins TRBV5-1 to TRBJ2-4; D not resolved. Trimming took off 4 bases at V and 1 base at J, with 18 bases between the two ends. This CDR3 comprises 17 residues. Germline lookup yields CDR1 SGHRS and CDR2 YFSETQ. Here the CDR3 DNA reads TGCGCCAGCAGCCCGCATAGCTCTGTTGGGGCCAAAAACATTCAGTACTTC. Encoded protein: CASSPHSSVGAKNIQYF. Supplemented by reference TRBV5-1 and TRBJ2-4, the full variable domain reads KAGVTQTPRYLIKTRGQQVTLSCSPISGHRSVSWYQQTPGQGLQFLFEYFSETQRNKGNFPGRFSGRQFSNSRSEMNVSTLELGDSALYLCASSPHSSVGAKNIQYFGAGTRLSVL.

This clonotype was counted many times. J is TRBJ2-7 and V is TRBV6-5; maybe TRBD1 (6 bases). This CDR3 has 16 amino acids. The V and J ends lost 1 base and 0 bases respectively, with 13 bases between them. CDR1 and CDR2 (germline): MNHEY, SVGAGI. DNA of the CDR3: TGTGCCAGCAGTTACTTACAGGGCCCCAGCTCCTACGAGCAGTACTTC. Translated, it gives CASSYLQGPSSYEQYF.

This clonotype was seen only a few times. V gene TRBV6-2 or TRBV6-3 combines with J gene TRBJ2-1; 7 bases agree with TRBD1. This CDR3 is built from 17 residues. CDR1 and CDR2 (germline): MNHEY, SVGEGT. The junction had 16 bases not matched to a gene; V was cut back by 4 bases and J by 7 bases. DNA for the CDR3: TGTGCCAGCAGTTTTCCGCGACCGGGACAGTTAACTAATGAGCAGTTCTTC. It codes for CASSFPRPGQLTNEQFF.

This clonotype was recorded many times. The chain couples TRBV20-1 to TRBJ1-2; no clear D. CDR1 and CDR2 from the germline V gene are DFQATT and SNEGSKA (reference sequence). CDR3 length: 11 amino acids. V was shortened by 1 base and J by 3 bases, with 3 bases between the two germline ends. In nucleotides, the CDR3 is TGCAGTGCTAGAGGGCACTATGGCTACACCTTC. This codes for CSARGHYGYTF.

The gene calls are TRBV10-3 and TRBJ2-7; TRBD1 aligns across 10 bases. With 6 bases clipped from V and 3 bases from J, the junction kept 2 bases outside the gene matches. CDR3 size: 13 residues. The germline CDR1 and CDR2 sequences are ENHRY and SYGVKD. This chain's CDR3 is CAIRGTGDYEQYV. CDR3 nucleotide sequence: TGTGCCATCAGAGGGACAGGGGACTACGAGCAGTACGTC.

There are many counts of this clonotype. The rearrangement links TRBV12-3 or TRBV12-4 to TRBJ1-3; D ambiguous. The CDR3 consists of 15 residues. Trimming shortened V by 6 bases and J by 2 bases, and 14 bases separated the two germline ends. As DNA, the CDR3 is TGTGCCAGCAGCACCCTGCCTGTTGCTGGAAACACCATATATTTT. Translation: CASSTLPVAGNTIYF.

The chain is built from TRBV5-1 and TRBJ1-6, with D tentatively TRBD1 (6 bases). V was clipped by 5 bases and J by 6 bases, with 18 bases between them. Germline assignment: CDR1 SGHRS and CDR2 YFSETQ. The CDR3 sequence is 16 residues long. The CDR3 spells CASSRTALGLNSPLHF. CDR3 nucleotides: TGCGCCAGCAGTCGGACAGCCCTCGGGCTTAATTCACCCCTCCACTTT.

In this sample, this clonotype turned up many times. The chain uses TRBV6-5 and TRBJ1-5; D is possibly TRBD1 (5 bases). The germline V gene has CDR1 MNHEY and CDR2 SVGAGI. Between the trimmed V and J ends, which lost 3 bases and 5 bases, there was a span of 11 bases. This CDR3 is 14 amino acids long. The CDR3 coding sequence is TGTGCCAGCAGTTATGGGCAGGGAGATCAGCCCCAGCATTTT. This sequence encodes CASSYGQGDQPQHF.

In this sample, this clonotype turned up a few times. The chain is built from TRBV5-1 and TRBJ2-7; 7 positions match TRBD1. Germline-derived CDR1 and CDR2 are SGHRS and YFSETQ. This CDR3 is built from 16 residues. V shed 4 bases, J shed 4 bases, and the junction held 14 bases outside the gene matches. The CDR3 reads CASSGRTRDRVYEQYF. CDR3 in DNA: TGCGCCAGCAGCGGACGCACCCGGGACAGAGTTTACGAGCAGTACTTC.

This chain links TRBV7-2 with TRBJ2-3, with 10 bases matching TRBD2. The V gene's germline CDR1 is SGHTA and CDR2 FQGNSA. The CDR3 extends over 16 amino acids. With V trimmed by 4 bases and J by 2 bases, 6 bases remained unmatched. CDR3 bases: TGTGCCAGCAGCTCCACAGCGGGGGGGCACACAGATACGCAGTATTTT. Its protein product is CASSSTAGGHTDTQYF.

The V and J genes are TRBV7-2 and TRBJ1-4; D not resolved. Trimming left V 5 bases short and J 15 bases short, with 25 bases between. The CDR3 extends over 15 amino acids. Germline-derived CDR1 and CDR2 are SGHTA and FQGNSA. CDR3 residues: CASSPRTDGPKEVFF. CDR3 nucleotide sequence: TGTGCCAGCAGCCCCAGGACGGACGGGCCTAAAGAAGTGTTTTTT.

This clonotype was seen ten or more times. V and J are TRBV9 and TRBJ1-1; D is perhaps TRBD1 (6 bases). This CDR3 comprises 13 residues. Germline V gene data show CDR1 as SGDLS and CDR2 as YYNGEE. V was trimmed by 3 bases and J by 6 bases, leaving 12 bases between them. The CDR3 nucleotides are TGTGCCAGCAGCGCATCACAGGGTCCTGAAGCTTTCTTT. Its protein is CASSASQGPEAFF.

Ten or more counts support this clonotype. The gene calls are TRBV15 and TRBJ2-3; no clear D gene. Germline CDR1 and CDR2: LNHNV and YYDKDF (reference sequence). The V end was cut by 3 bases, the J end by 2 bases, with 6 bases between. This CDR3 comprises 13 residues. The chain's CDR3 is CATSSGSTDTQYF. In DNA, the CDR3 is TGTGCCACCAGCAGTGGGTCCACAGATACGCAGTATTTT.

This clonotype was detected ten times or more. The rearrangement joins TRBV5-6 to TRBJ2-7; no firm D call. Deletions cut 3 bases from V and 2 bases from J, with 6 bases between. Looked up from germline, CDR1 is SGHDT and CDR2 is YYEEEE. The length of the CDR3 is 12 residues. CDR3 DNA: TGTGCCAGCAGCTCGTCAGCCTACGAGCAGTACTTC. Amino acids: CASSSSAYEQYF.

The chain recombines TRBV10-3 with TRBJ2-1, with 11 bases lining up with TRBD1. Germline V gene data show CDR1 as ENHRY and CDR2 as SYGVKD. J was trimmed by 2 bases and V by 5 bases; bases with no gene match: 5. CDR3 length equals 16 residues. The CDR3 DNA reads TGTGCCATCAGTCCACGGACAGGGGGCCCCTACAATGAGCAGTTCTTC. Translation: CAISPRTGGPYNEQFF.

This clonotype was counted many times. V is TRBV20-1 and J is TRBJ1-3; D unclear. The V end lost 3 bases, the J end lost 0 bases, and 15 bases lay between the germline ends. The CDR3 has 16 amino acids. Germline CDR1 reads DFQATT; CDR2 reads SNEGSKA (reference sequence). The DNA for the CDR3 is TGCAGTGCTAGCGAGGGCAGGACTCTCTCTGGAAACACCATATATTTT. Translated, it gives CSASEGRTLSGNTIYF.

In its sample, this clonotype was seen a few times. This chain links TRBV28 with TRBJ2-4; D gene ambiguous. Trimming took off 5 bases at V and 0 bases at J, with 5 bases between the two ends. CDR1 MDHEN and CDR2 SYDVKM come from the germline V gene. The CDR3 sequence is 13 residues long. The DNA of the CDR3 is TGTGCCAGCAGTCCGGCAGCCAAAAACATTCAGTACTTC. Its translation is CASSPAAKNIQYF.

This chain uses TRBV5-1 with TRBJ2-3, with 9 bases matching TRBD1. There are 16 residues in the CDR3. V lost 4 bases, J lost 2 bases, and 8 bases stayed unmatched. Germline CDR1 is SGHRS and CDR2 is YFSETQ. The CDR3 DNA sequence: TGCGCCAGCAGCGGGGGACAGGGATTGGACACAGATACGCAGTATTTT. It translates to CASSGGQGLDTDTQYF. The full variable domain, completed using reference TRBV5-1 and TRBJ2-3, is KAGVTQTPRYLIKTRGQQVTLSCSPISGHRSVSWYQQTPGQGLQFLFEYFSETQRNKGNFPGRFSGRQFSNSRSEMNVSTLELGDSALYLCASSGGQGLDTDTQYFGPGTRLTVL.

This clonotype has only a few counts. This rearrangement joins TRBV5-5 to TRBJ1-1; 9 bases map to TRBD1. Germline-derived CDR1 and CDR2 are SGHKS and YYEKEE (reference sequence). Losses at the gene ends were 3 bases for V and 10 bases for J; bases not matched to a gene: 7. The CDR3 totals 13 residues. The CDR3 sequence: CASSSTGGAGAFF. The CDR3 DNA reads TGTGCCAGCAGCTCCACAGGGGGCGCAGGAGCTTTCTTT.